This section outlines one T cell receptor (beta chain) sequence together with its context. The CDR3 length is 15 residues. The germline V gene encodes CDR1 LNHDA and CDR2 SQIVND (reference sequence). The J segment lost 4 bases and the V segment lost 3 bases, leaving 4 bases of the junction unmatched. The sample originates from a study of blood T cell repertoires in COVID-19. Authors' analysis steps: Scientists estimated how many nucleated cells there were by amplifying reference gene primers. This table comes from immunoSEQ multiplex PCR, and its TCRdb copy is limited to in-frame clones, with some not included. V, J and clone size reflect that table, while D and trimming were determined from the DNA. The sample lists 75,000 to 95,000 clones; 84% were seen once.

Sequencing used peripheral blood. This clonotype was obtained from a man in his fifties or sixties with acute or convalescent COVID-19. This chain joins TRBV19 and TRBJ1-5; TRBD1 matches 9 bases. CDR3 sequence reads: CASSMGGTGNQPQHF. In nucleotides, the CDR3 is TGTGCCAGTAGTATGGGAGGGACAGGGAATCAGCCCCAGCATTTT. Combining the CDR3 with reference TRBV19 and TRBJ1-5 gives the whole variable domain DGGITQSPKYLFRKEGQNVTLSCEQNLNHDAMYWYRQDPGQGLRLIYYSQIVNDFQKGDIAEGYSVSREKKESFPLTVTSAQKNPTAFYLCASSMGGTGNQPQHFGDGTRLSIL.